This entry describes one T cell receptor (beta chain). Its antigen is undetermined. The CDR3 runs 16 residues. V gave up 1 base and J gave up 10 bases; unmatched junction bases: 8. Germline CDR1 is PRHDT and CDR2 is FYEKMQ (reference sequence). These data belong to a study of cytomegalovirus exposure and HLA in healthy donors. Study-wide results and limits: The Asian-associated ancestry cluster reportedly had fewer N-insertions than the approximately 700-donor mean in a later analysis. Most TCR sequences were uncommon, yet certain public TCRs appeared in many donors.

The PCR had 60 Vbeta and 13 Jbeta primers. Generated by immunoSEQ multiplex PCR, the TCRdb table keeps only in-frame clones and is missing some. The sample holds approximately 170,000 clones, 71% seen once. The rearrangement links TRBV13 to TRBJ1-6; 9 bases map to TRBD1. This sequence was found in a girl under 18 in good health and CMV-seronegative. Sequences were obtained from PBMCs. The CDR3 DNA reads TGTGCCAGCAGCTTAGTGACAGGGGGTAGCCGCTCACCCCTCCACTTT. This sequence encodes CASSLVTGGSRSPLHF. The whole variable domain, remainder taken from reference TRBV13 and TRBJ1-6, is AAGVIQSPRHLIKEKRETATLKCYPIPRHDTVYWYQQGPGQDPQFLISFYEKMQSDKGSIPDRFSAQQFSDYHSELNMSSLELGDSALYFCASSLVTGGSRSPLHFGNGTRLTVT.